The T cell receptor beta chain under discussion was sequenced for a study of blood T cell repertoires in COVID-19. Whole-study context: Acute-phase and convalescent COVID-19 samples originated in the United States, Italy and Spain.

As handled by the study authors: Researchers report that nucleated cell counts were estimated from reference gene primer amplification. Assay: immunoSEQ multiplex PCR; the TCRdb copy retains only in-frame clones and omits some. The V and J calls and clone size were taken over from that table, and D and trimming were inferred from the DNA. This sample has over 150,000 clones; 70% to 90% occur once, and the top ten carry less than 3.5%. This clone was found once. V lost 1 base to trimming and J lost 2 bases, with 13 bases between them. Germline values: CDR1 SNHLY, CDR2 FYNNEI. The CDR3 contains 16 residues.

Sequencing used peripheral blood. The V call is TRBV2, the J call TRBJ2-3; D is perhaps TRBD2 (6 bases). The sequence came from a middle-aged man with active or convalescent COVID-19. CDR3 region: CASSEDGTHSTDTQYF. CDR3 coding DNA: TGTGCCAGCAGTGAAGATGGGACTCACTCCACAGATACGCAGTATTTT.